Described below is a single T cell receptor (beta chain) sequence and its context. This entry is derived from a study of blood T cell repertoires in COVID-19. Study at large: Donors in the United States, Italy and Spain gave samples during acute or convalescent COVID-19.

Assay: immunoSEQ multiplex PCR; the TCRdb copy retains only in-frame clones and omits some. Among nearly 40,000 clones listed, 88% were seen once. This sequence originates from a woman in her seventies with acute or convalescent COVID-19. The source material was peripheral blood.

DNA for the CDR3: TGTGCCAGCAGCCTTTTATGGCAGGGGGACTACAATGAGCAGTTCTTC. This codes for CASSLLWQGDYNEQFF. V and J are TRBV5-6 and TRBJ2-1, with TRBD1 matching over 7 bases. Germline-derived CDR1 and CDR2 are SGHDT and YYEEEE. Trimming at V came to 4 bases and at J to 3 bases, leaving 10 bases not matched to a gene. This CDR3 has 16 amino acids.